A selection of T cell receptor beta chains follows, all from one sample in a study of cytomegalovirus exposure and HLA in healthy donors. Libraries were prepared by immunoSEQ multiplex PCR; TCRdb keeps only in-frame clonotypes and omits some of them. The sample holds approximately 92,000 clones; 65% to 90% are singletons and the top ten take approximately 4%. The specimen was PBMCs. The source is a woman in her 70s in good health and CMV-seropositive. Each CDR3 is given with its conserved first and last residue. Fields, in order: J gene, V gene, D gene, clone size, CDR3 DNA, CDR3 protein. The D gene is left open where the match is weak. Where a row states a size, it is once, few, many or the class of an expanded clone; other rows omit it.

J: TRBJ2-7; V: TRBV27; D: TRBD1; size: -; DNA: TGTGCCAGCAGTCGGGACAGGGGAGCCTACGAGCAGTACTTC; CDR3: CASSRDRGAYEQYF
J: TRBJ1-6; V: TRBV27; D: -; size: -; DNA: TGTGCCAGCAGTAATGGCGGGACGGGGTCACCCCTCCACTTT; CDR3: CASSNGGTGSPLHF
J: TRBJ1-1; V: TRBV29-1; D: -; size: few; DNA: TGCAGCGTTACTCAGGCTAACACTGAAGCTTTCTTT; CDR3: CSVTQANTEAFF
J: TRBJ2-1; V: TRBV4-3; D: TRBD2; size: -; DNA: TGCGCCAGCAGCCAAGTCGGGGGGTACCCCTACAATGAGCAGTTCTTC; CDR3: CASSQVGGYPYNEQFF
J: TRBJ2-3; V: TRBV27; D: -; size: once; DNA: TGTGCCAGCAGTTTAAAGGGAAGCAGGCGGGCGGATACGCAGTATTTT; CDR3: CASSLKGSRRADTQYF
J: TRBJ2-3; V: TRBV28; D: TRBD1; size: -; DNA: TGTGCCAGCAGTAGCGACAGGGGCACAGATACGCAGTATTTT; CDR3: CASSSDRGTDTQYF
J: TRBJ2-7; V: TRBV5-6; D: -; size: -; DNA: TGTGCCAGCAGCCCTACTAGTATCCCCTACGAGCAGTACTTC; CDR3: CASSPTSIPYEQYF
J: TRBJ2-3; V: TRBV19; D: -; size: once; DNA: TGTGCCAGTAGTAATCGGAGGGCAGATACGCAGTATTTT; CDR3: CASSNRRADTQYF
J: TRBJ1-1; V: TRBV16; D: -; size: -; DNA: TGTGCCAGCACCATCAAGGGGCAAGGGGGAAAAAATGAAGCTTTCTTT; CDR3: CASTIKGQGGKNEAFF
J: TRBJ1-3; V: TRBV5-5; D: -; size: -; DNA: TGTGCCAGCAGCCGAAGTCCGACAGGCTCTGGAAACACCATATATTTT; CDR3: CASSRSPTGSGNTIYF